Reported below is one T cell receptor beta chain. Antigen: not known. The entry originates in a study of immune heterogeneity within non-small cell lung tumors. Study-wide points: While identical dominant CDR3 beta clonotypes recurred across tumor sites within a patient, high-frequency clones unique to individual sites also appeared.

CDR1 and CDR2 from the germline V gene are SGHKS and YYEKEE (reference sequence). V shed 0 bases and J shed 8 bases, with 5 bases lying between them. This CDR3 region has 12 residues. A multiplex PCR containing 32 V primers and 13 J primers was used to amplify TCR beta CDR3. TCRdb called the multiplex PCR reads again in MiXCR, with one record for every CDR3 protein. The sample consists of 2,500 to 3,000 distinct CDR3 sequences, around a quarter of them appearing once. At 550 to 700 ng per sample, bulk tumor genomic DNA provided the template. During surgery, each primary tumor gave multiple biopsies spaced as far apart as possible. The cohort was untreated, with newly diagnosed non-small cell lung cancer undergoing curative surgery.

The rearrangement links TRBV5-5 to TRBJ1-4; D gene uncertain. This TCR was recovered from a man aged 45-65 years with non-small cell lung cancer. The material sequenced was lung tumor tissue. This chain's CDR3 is CASSLEDEKLFF. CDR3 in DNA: TGTGCCAGCAGCTTGGAGGACGAAAAACTGTTTTTT.